This T cell receptor beta chain was found in a study of blood T cell repertoires in COVID-19. Across the study: From the United States, Italy and Spain came samples of acute and convalescent COVID-19. PBMCs, B-cell-depleted T cells, or T cells provided the cDNA or gDNA that made up the material.

Germline CDR1 reads SGDLS; CDR2 reads YYNGEE. The V gene lost 2 bases and the J gene lost 6 bases, with 11 bases spanning the gap. The CDR3 totals 13 residues. Study processing details: The authors estimated nucleated cell counts from reference gene primer amplification. Profiling relied on immunoSEQ multiplex PCR, and the TCRdb table lists in-frame clones only, not all of them. Clone size and the V and J calls come from that table; the DNA yielded D and trimming. The sample has about 350,000 clones, around nine tenths seen once; the top ten hold 2.5% to 4%. The origin of this receptor is a woman younger than 30 who had recovered from COVID-19. This chain links TRBV9 with TRBJ1-1; D is undetermined. Sequenced material: peripheral blood. CDR3 bases: TGTGCCAGCAGCGTCGGAGGCACCCCTGAAGCTTTCTTT. This codes for CASSVGGTPEAFF. Filled out from reference TRBV9 and TRBJ1-1, the complete variable domain reads DSGVTQTPKHLITATGQRVTLRCSPRSGDLSVYWYQQSLDQGLQFLIQYYNGEERAKGNILERFSAQQFPDLHSELNLSSLELGDSALYFCASSVGGTPEAFFGQGTRLTVV.